These 17 T cell receptor beta chains originate from one sample sequenced in a study of shared clonotypes between healthy human individuals. The assay was immunoSEQ multiplex PCR, and TCRdb's table has in-frame clones only and misses some. Of 530,000 or so clones in the sample, 75% to 80% were seen once. Sequenced material: PBMCs. These receptors came from a woman between 40 and 55 years old in good health. Some clones in this sample may be carry-over from other donors' samples.

The V call is TRBV5-1, the J call TRBJ1-4, with 8 bases identical to TRBD1. Germline assignment: CDR1 SGHRS and CDR2 YFSETQ. V was clipped by 4 bases and J by 2 bases; unmatched bases: 4. This CDR3 has 15 amino acids. The CDR3 spells CASSPRTGTNEKLFF. The CDR3 bases are TGCGCCAGCAGCCCCAGGACAGGGACTAATGAAAAACTGTTTTTT.

The chain has TRBV2 and TRBJ2-1, with 11 nucleotides matching TRBD2. The V gene end was trimmed by 7 bases and the J gene end by 6 bases; junction bases not matched to a gene: 2. CDR1 is SNHLY, CDR2 FYNNEI, per germline. The CDR3 is 13 amino acids. CDR3 sequence reads: CASKTSGANEQFF. The CDR3 region has the DNA TGTGCCAGCAAGACTAGCGGGGCCAATGAGCAGTTCTTC.

The chain is built from TRBV2 and TRBJ2-1, with D unclear. Trimming shortened V by 1 base and J by 3 bases, and 4 bases separated the two germline ends. Germline CDR1 is SNHLY and CDR2 is FYNNEI. The CDR3 runs to 13 residues. CDR3 DNA: TGTGCCAGCAGTGAAGACAACTACAATGAGCAGTTCTTC. Protein sequence: CASSEDNYNEQFF.

This chain uses TRBV9 with TRBJ2-7; perhaps D is TRBD1 or TRBD2 (5 bases each). In germline, CDR1 is SGDLS, CDR2 YYNGEE. The length of the CDR3 is 14 residues. V was cut by 4 bases and J by 6 bases, with 17 bases left in between. CDR3 protein: CASSPWDRSREQYF. CDR3 in DNA: TGTGCCAGCAGCCCCTGGGACCGATCCCGCGAGCAGTACTTC.

The chain combines TRBV30 with TRBJ2-7; possibly TRBD1 or TRBD2 for D (5 bases each). Trimming took off 1 base at V and 2 bases at J, with 9 bases between the two ends. This CDR3 has 13 amino acids. Looked up from germline, CDR1 is GTSNPN and CDR2 is SVGIG (reference sequence). The CDR3, as DNA: TGTGCCTGGAGTGCAGGGACGGCCTACGAGCAGTACTTC. It encodes CAWSAGTAYEQYF.

The V gene is TRBV7-8, the J gene TRBJ1-2; D uncertain. Trimming took 1 base from V and 0 from J, leaving 9 bases between them. The CDR3 runs to 15 residues. Germline assignment: CDR1 SGHVS and CDR2 FQNEAQ. CDR3 residues: CASSLDHLANYGYTF. The CDR3 DNA follows: TGTGCCAGCAGCTTAGACCACTTAGCTAACTATGGCTACACCTTC.

The rearrangement uses TRBV9 and TRBJ2-2; possibly TRBD1 or TRBD2 for D (6 bases each). Germline CDR1 is SGDLS and CDR2 is YYNGEE. Trimming stripped 3 bases from V and 2 bases from J, with 11 bases between. The CDR3 has 15 amino acids. CDR3 protein: CASSEGGGNTGELFF. As DNA, the CDR3 is TGTGCCAGCAGCGAGGGGGGCGGAAACACCGGGGAGCTGTTTTTT.

This sequence joins TRBV19 and TRBJ1-5, with D maybe TRBD1 (5 bases). V gave up 3 bases and J gave up 0 bases, with 12 bases separating them. The CDR3 consists of 16 residues. Germline lookup yields CDR1 LNHDA and CDR2 SQIVND (reference sequence). CDR3 nucleotide sequence: TGTGCCAGTAGTATCGGAGGGGCGTATAGCAATCAGCCCCAGCATTTT. This gives the protein CASSIGGAYSNQPQHF.

CDR3 sequence: CASSRQGAAGNQPQHF. CDR3 DNA sequence: TGTGCCAGTAGTAGACAGGGGGCCGCGGGCAATCAGCCCCAGCATTTT. The J gene is TRBJ1-5, the V gene TRBV19; 10 positions agree with TRBD1. After removal of 4 bases from V and 2 bases from J, the junction contained 5 bases not matched to a gene. The CDR3 sequence is 16 residues long. CDR1 LNHDA and CDR2 SQIVND come from the germline V gene (reference sequence).

The genes are TRBV2 and TRBJ2-1; maybe TRBD2 (5 bases). Germline V gene lookup returns CDR1 SNHLY and CDR2 FYNNEI. The CDR3 contains 15 residues. V was trimmed by 7 bases and J by 0 bases, leaving 13 bases between them. The CDR3 DNA is TGTGCCAGCACTCAACTGGGGAGCTCCTACAATGAGCAGTTCTTC. This translates into CASTQLGSSYNEQFF.

This rearrangement joins TRBV11-3 to TRBJ2-1, with 9 bases fitting TRBD1. After removal of 5 bases from V and 7 bases from J, the junction contained 3 bases not matched to a gene. In germline, CDR1 is SGHNT, CDR2 YENEEA. The CDR3 loop spans 13 amino acids. CDR3 residues: CASSGTGRNEQFF. The CDR3 DNA is TGTGCCAGCAGCGGGACAGGGAGGAATGAGCAGTTCTTC.

This chain joins TRBV19 and TRBJ2-1, with D perhaps given as TRBD1 or TRBD2 (5 bases each). Germline CDR1 and CDR2: LNHDA and SQIVND (reference sequence). With 4 bases removed from V and 2 bases from J, the gap between germline ends came to 21 bases. The CDR3 consists of 18 residues. CDR3 nucleotides: TGTGCCAGTAGTACCCGGGACGGGAATGGAATGGCCTACAATGAGCAGTTCTTC. Protein: CASSTRDGNGMAYNEQFF. The variable domain in full, with the rest retrieved from reference TRBV19 and TRBJ2-1, is DGGITQSPKYLFRKEGQNVTLSCEQNLNHDAMYWYRQDPGQGLRLIYYSQIVNDFQKGDIAEGYSVSREKKESFPLTVTSAQKNPTAFYLCASSTRDGNGMAYNEQFFGPGTRLTVL.

The chain uses TRBV5-1 and TRBJ2-4, with D possibly TRBD2 on 5 matching bases. The CDR3 extends over 15 amino acids. Looked up from germline, CDR1 is SGHRS and CDR2 is YFSETQ. V was cut by 0 bases and J by 8 bases, with 15 bases left in between. The DNA for the CDR3 is TGCGCCAGCAGCTTGGAAAGACATGCCGGGGACATTCAGTACTTC. This gives the protein CASSLERHAGDIQYF.

The CDR3 DNA sequence: TGTGCCATCAGTGGCCTCCTGGGCGGCGGGAGGCCCTACAATGAGCAGTTCTTC. It codes for CAISGLLGGGRPYNEQFF. The chain recombines TRBV10-3 with TRBJ2-1, with 8 bases lining up with TRBD2. Germline CDR1 and CDR2: ENHRY and SYGVKD. This CDR3 has 18 residues. After removal of 4 bases from V and 2 bases from J, the junction contained 13 bases not matched to a gene.

On this clone itself: A far larger clone is only one base removed, so a read error is likely. The V gene is TRBV15, the J gene TRBJ2-7, with 9 nucleotides matching TRBD1. Per the germline V gene, CDR1 is LNHNV and CDR2 is YYDKDF (reference sequence). The CDR3 is made up of 14 amino acids. V shed 5 bases, J shed 2 bases, and the junction held 4 bases outside the gene matches. CDR3 sequence reads: CATSGGTGTYEQYF. CDR3 nucleotide sequence: TGTGCCACCAGCGGCGGGACAGGGACCTACGAGCAGTACTTC.

The V call is TRBV9, the J call TRBJ1-5, with D possibly matching TRBD1 (6 bases). The V end lost 4 bases, the J end lost 7 bases, and 12 bases lay between the germline ends. The CDR3 is 13 amino acids. In germline, CDR1 is SGDLS, CDR2 YYNGEE. The CDR3 sequence: CASSTRGGQPQHF. CDR3 in DNA: TGTGCCAGCAGCACCAGGGGTGGACAGCCCCAGCATTTT.

The chain employs TRBV28 and TRBJ1-5; D is uncertain. CDR3 length equals 15 residues. V dropped 7 bases and J dropped 0 bases, with 13 bases sitting between them. CDR1 and CDR2 (germline): MDHEN, SYDVKM. The CDR3, as DNA: TGTGCCAGCAAAACGGGGAGGGATAGCAATCAGCCCCAGCATTTT. It is translated as CASKTGRDSNQPQHF.